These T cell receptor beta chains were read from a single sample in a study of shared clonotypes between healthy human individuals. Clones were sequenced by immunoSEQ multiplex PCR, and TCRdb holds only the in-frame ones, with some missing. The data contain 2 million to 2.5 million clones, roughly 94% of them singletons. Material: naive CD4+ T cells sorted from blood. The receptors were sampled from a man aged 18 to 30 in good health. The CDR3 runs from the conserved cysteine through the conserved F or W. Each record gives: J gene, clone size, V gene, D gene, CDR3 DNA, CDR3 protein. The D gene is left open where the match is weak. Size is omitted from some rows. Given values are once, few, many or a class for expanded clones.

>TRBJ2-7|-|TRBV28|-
TGTGCCAGCAGTTTAACATACTACGAGCAGTACTTC
CASSLTYYEQYF
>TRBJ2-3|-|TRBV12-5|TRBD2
TGTGCTAGTGGTTTCAGCGGGGGGACAGATACGCAGTATTTT
CASGFSGGTDTQYF
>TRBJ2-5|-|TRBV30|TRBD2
TGTGCCTGGAGTTTGGGACTAGCGCCCACAGAGACCCAGTACTTC
CAWSLGLAPTETQYF
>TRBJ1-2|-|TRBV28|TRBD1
TGTGCCAGCAGTTTCTTCAGGGGGACGTCTAACTATGGCTACACCTTC
CASSFFRGTSNYGYTF
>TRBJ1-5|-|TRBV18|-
TGTGCCAGCTCACCAGCCCATTATAGCAATCAGCCCCAGCATTTT
CASSPAHYSNQPQHF
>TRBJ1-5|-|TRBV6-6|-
TGTGCCAGCAGTTCTGTGGGGGATTGGAATCAGCCCCAGCATTTT
CASSSVGDWNQPQHF
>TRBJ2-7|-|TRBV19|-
TGTGCCAGTGGCCCAACGGGACTCGGAATCGCGCAGTACTTC
CASGPTGLGIAQYF
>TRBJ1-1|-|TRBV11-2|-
TGTGCCAGCAGCCCTCTACCCACGGCGGGCACTGAAGCTTTCTTT
CASSPLPTAGTEAFF
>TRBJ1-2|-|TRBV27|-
TGTGCCAGCAGGGAGGGTTCTAACTATGGCTACACCTTC
CASREGSNYGYTF
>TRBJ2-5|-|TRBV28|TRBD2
TGTGCCAGCAGTGTCCCTTGGCGGGGGGCCCAAGAGACCCGGTACTTC
CASSVPWRGAQETRYF
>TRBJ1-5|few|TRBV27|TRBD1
TGTGCCAGCAGTCCCGGACAGGGGGCAGGTCAGCCCCAGCATTTT
CASSPGQGAGQPQHF
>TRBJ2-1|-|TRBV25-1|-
TGTGCCAGCAGTGAATTCGGGCGGGCTAGCTCCTACAATGAGCAGTTCTTC
CASSEFGRASSYNEQFF
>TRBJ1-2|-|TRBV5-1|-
TGCGCCAGCAGCCTATCTCTGGACAGTGGGAGCTATGGCTACACCTTC
CASSLSLDSGSYGYTF
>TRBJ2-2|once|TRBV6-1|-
TGTGCCATTTGGCCGGGACAGAACACCGGGGAGCTGTTTTTT
CAIWPGQNTGELFF
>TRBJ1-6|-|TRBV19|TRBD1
TGTGCCAGTAGTATGGGACAGGGGGCTTCCTATAATTCACCCCTCCACTTT
CASSMGQGASYNSPLHF
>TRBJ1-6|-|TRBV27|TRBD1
TGTGCCAGCAGTCCTCTACGGGACAGTAATTCACCCCTCCACTTT
CASSPLRDSNSPLHF
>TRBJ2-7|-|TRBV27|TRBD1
TGTGCCAGCAGCCGGAGGGACAGGCTGTACTACGAGCAGTACTTC
CASSRRDRLYYEQYF
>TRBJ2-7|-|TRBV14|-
TGTGCCAGCAGCCAAGATCCGGCAGGGGACCTCTACGAGCAGTACTTC
CASSQDPAGDLYEQYF
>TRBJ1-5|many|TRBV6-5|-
TGTGCCAGCAGGCCCGCAGGGCTAAACAATCAGCCCCAGCATTTT
CASRPAGLNNQPQHF
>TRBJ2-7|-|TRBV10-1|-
TGCGCCAGCAGTGGGGCTGGGGACTACGAGCAGTACTTC
CASSGAGDYEQYF
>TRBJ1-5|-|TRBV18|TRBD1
TGTGCCAGCTCAATCGACAGGGATCAGCCCCAGCATTTT
CASSIDRDQPQHF
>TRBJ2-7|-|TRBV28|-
TGTGCCAGCAGTGAGATTCAGAAATCCTACGAGCAGTACTTC
CASSEIQKSYEQYF
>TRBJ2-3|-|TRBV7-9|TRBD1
TGTGCCAGCAGCTTAGAGGGACAGGGGTCAGATACGCAGTATTTT
CASSLEGQGSDTQYF
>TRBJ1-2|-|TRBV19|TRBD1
TGTGCCAGTAAAAGGGACAGGGCCGCGGGGGACTATGGCTACACCTTC
CASKRDRAAGDYGYTF
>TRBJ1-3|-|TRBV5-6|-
TGTGCCAGCAGCTTGGGCTCTTCGGCAGCTCTGGGGGAAAACACCATATATTTT
CASSLGSSAALGENTIYF
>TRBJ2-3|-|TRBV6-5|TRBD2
TGTGCCAGCAGTCAGACTAGCGGACGCACAGATACGCAGTATTTT
CASSQTSGRTDTQYF
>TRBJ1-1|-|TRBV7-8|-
TGTGCCAGCAGCTTAGGTTTCAGACAGACTGAAGCTTTCTTT
CASSLGFRQTEAFF
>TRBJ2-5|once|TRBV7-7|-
TGTGCTAGCAGCTCTACCCCCGCAAGAGGGGCAGGGGAGACCCAGTACTTC
CASSSTPARGAGETQYF
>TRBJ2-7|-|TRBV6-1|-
TGTGCCAGCGGGCCTGGACCCTACGAGCAGTACTTC
CASGPGPYEQYF
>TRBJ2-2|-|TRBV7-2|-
TGTGCCAGCAGCCAAAAGTATGGCACCGGGGAGCTGTTTTTT
CASSQKYGTGELFF
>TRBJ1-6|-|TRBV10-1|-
TGCGCCAGCAGTGAGAACGGAGCTAATTCACCCCTCCACTTT
CASSENGANSPLHF
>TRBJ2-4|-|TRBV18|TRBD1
TGTGCCAGCTCATCTGATCCATCGGACAGGGGATTTCAGTACTTC
CASSSDPSDRGFQYF
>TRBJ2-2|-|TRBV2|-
TGTGCCAGCACTGAACTAGGGCTCGGGGAGCTGTTTTTT
CASTELGLGELFF
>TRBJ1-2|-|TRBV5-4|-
TGTGCCAGCAGCTTCAGGGGCGGGGGTGGCTACACCTTC
CASSFRGGGGYTF
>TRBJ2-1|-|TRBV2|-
TGTGCCAGCAGTGTGGCCAATGAGCAGTTCTTC
CASSVANEQFF
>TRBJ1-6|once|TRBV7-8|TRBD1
TGTGCCAGCAGCTTAGGGCAGGGGGGCGATTCACCCCTCCACTTT
CASSLGQGGDSPLHF
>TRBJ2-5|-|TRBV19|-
TGTGCCAGTAGTATAGATCTCGGGACACTAGAGACCCAGTACTTC
CASSIDLGTLETQYF
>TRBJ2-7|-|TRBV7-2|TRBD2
TGTGCCAGCAGCCGAGGGATAGCGGGACTGACCTACGAGCAGTACTTC
CASSRGIAGLTYEQYF
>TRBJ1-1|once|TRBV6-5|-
TGTGCCGTGGGGACCGATTCCCTGAACACTGAAGCTTTCTTT
CAVGTDSLNTEAFF
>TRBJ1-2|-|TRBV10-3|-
TGTGCCATCAGTATTGACACAGGCTACACCTTC
CAISIDTGYTF
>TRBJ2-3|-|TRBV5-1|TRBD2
TGCGCCAGCAGCGAGACTAGCGGGGGATACACAGATACGCAGTATTTT
CASSETSGGYTDTQYF
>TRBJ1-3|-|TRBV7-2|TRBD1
TGTGCCAGCAGCCCACAGGGGATGGGAAACACCATATATTTT
CASSPQGMGNTIYF